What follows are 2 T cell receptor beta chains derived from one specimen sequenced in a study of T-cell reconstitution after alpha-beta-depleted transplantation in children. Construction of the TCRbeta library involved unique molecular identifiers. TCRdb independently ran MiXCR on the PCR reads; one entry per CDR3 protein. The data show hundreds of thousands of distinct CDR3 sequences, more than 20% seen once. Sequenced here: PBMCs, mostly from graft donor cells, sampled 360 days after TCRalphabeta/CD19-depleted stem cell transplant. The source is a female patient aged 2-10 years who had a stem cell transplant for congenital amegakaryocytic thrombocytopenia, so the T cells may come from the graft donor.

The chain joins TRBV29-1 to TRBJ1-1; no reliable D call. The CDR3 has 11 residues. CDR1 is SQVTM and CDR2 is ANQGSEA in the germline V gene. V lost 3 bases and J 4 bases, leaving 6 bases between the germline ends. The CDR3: CSVEAFTEAFF. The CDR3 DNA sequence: TGCAGCGTTGAGGCTTTCACTGAAGCTTTCTTT.

The CDR3 reads CASSAAKGELFF. The CDR3 DNA sequence: TGTGCCAGCAGCGCCGCGAAGGGGGAGCTGTTTTTT. The rearrangement uses TRBV9 and TRBJ2-2; the D is unclear. This CDR3 spans 12 amino acids. The V and J ends lost 3 bases and 8 bases respectively, with 8 bases between them. The germline CDR1 and CDR2 sequences are SGDLS and YYNGEE. Based on the CDR3 plus reference TRBV9 and TRBJ2-2, the full variable domain is DSGVTQTPKHLITATGQRVTLRCSPRSGDLSVYWYQQSLDQGLQFLIQYYNGEERAKGNILERFSAQQFPDLHSELNLSSLELGDSALYFCASSAAKGELFFGEGSRLTVL.